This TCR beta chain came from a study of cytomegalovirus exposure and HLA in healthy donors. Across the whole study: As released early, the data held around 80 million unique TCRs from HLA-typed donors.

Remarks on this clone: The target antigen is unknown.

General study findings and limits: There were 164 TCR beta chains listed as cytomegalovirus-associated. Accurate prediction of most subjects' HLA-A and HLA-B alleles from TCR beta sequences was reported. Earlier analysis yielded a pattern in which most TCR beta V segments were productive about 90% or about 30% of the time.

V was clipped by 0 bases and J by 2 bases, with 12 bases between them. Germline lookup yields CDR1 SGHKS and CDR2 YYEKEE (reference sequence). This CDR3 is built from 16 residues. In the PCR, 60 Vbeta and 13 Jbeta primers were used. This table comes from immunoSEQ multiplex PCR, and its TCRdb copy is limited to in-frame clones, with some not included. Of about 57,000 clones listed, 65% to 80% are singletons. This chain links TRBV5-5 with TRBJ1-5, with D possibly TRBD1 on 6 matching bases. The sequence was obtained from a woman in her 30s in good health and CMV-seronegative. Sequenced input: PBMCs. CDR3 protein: CASSLVGTKGNQPQHF. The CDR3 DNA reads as TGTGCCAGCAGCTTGGTAGGGACAAAGGGCAATCAGCCCCAGCATTTT.